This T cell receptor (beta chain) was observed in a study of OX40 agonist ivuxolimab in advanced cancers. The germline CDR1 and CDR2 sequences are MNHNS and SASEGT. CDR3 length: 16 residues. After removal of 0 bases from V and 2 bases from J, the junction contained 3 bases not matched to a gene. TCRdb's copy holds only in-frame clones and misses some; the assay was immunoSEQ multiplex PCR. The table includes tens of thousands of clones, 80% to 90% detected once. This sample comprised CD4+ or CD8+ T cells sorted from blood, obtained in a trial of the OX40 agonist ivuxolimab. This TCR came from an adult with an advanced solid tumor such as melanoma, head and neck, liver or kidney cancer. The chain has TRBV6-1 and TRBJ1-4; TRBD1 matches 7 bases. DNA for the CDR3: TGTGCCAGCAGTGAAGCAAAGACAGGGACTAATGAAAAACTGTTTTTT. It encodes CASSEAKTGTNEKLFF.